This T cell receptor beta chain emerged from a study of shared clonotypes between healthy human individuals. Findings of the study overall: Memory subsets had estimated richness that was generally smaller than that of naive subsets. Across a handful of donors, naive CD4 shared 4.5% to 6%, naive CD8 under 4%, memory CD4 2% to 2.5%, memory CD8 about 0.4%.

Original methodology: With immunoSEQ giving junction-only sequences and no quality scores, filtering differed. Using immunoSEQ multiplex PCR, the repertoire was profiled, and TCRdb retains in-frame clones only, with some absent. The D gene and trimming were derived from the DNA, and the V and J assignments and clone size from that table. The repertoire holds hundreds of thousands of clones, with roughly 98% as singletons. CD45RO negativity and positive selection for CCR7 defined naive CD8 cells, a population that excluded terminally differentiated effector memory CD45RA+ cells. As for this clone: The antigen is unknown.

Germline V gives CDR1 SEHNR, CDR2 FQNEAQ (reference sequence). The CDR3 extends over 14 amino acids. Trimming pared 2 bases from V and 2 bases from J, leaving 9 bases between. This TCR came from a young man in good health. Sequenced sample: naive CD8+ T cells sorted from blood. The chain links TRBV7-9 to TRBJ2-5; no clear D. CDR3 in amino acids: CASSLFAKQETQYF. The DNA for the CDR3 is TGTGCCAGCAGCTTATTCGCGAAACAAGAGACCCAGTACTTC.